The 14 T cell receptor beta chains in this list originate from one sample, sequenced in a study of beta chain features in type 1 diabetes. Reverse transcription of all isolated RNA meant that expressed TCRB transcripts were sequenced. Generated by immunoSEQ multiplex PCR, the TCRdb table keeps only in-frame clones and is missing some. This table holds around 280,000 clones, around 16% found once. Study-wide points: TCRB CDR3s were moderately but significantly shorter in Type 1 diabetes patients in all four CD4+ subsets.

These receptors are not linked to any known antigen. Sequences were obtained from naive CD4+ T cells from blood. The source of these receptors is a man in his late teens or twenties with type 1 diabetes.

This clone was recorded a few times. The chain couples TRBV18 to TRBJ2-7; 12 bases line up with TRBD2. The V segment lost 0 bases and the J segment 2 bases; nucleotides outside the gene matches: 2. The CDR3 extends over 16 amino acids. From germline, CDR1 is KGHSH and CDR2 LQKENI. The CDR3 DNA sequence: TGTGCCAGCTCACCACCAGGACTAGCGGGGACCTACGAGCAGTACTTC. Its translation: CASSPPGLAGTYEQYF.

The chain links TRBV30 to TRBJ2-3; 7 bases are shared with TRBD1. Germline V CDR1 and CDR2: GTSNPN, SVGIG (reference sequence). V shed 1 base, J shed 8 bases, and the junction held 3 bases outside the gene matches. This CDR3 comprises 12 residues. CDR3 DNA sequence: TGTGCCTGGAGTGCCACAGGGGCTACGCAGTATTTT. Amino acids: CAWSATGATQYF.

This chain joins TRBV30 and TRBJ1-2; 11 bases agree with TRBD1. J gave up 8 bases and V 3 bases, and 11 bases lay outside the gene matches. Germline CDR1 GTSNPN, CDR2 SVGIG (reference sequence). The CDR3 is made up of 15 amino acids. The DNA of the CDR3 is TGTGCCTGGAGGGACAGGGGGCGCCGGGTTCAGGGCTACACCTTC. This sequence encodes CAWRDRGRRVQGYTF.

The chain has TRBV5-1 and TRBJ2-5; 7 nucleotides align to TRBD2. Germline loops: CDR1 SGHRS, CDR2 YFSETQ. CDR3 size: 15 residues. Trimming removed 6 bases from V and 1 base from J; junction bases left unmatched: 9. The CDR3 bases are TGCGCCAGCACCATTCCCCGCGGGGGCCAAGAGACCCAGTACTTC. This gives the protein CASTIPRGGQETQYF. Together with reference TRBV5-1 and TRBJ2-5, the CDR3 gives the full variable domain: KAGVTQTPRYLIKTRGQQVTLSCSPISGHRSVSWYQQTPGQGLQFLFEYFSETQRNKGNFPGRFSGRQFSNSRSEMNVSTLELGDSALYLCASTIPRGGQETQYFGPGTRLLVL.

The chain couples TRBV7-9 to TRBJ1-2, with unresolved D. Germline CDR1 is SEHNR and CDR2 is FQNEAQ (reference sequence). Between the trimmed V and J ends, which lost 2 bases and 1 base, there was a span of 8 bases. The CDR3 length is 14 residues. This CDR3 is CASSLSAFNYGYTF. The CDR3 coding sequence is TGTGCCAGCAGCTTAAGTGCGTTTAACTATGGCTACACCTTC.

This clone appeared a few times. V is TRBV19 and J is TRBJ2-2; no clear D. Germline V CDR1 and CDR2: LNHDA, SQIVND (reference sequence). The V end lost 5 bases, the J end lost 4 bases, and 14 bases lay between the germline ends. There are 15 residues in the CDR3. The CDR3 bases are TGTGCCAGTAGTTTCCCGCCCGGTGGCACCGGGGAGCTGTTTTTT. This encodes CASSFPPGGTGELFF.

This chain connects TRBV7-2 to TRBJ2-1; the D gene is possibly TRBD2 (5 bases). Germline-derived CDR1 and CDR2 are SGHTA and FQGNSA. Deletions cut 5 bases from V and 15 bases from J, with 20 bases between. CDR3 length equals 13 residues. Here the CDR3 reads CASSILRDLIRFF. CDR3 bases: TGTGCCAGCAGCATCCTCCGGGATCTCATCAGGTTCTTC.

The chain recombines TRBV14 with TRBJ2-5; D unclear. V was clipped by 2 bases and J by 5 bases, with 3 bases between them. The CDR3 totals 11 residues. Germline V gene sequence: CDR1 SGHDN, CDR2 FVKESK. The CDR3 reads CASSQRETQYF. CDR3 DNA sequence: TGTGCCAGCAGCCAACGGGAGACCCAGTACTTC.

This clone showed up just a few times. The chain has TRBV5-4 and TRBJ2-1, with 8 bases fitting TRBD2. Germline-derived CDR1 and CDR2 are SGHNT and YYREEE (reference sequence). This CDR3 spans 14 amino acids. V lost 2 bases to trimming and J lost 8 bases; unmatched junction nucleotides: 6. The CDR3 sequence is CASSFKAGADEQFF. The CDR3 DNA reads TGTGCCAGCAGCTTTAAAGCGGGGGCGGATGAGCAGTTCTTC.

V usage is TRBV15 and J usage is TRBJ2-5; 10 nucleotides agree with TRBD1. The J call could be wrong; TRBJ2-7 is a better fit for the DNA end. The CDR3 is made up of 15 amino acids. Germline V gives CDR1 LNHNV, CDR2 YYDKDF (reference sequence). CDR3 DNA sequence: TGTGCCACCAGCAGAGTGGGGACAGGGGCTTCCGAGCAGTACTTC. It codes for CATSRVGTGASEQYF.

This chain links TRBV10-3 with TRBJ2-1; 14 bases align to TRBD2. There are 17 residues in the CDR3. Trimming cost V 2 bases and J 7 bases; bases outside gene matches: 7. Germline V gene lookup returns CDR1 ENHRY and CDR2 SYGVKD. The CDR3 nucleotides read TGTGCCATCAGTGAGCGGACTAGCGGGGGGTCGAGGAATGAGCAGTTCTTC. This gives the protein CAISERTSGGSRNEQFF.

The CDR3, as DNA: TGTGCCAGCAGCTGGGGGACAGGGTCAACTGAAGCTTTCTTT. Amino acid sequence: CASSWGTGSTEAFF. The V call is TRBV7-9, the J call TRBJ1-1, with 9 bases lining up with TRBD1. The trim removed 4 bases at V and 5 bases at J, leaving 5 bases unmatched. The germline V gene encodes CDR1 SEHNR and CDR2 FQNEAQ (reference sequence). The CDR3 has 14 amino acids.

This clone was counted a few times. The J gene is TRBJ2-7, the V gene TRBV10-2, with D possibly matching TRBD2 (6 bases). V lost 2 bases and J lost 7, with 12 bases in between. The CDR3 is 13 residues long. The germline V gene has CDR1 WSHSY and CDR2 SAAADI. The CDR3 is CASSEARAGEQYF. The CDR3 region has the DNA TGCGCCAGCAGTGAGGCTCGGGCGGGGGAGCAGTACTTC.

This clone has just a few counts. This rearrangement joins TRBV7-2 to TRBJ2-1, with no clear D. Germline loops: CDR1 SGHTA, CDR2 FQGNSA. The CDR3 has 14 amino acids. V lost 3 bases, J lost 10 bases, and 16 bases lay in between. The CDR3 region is CASSFYIPLREQFF. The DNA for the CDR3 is TGTGCCAGCAGCTTCTATATCCCCCTAAGAGAGCAGTTCTTC. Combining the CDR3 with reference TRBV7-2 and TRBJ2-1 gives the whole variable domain GAGVSQSPSNKVTEKGKDVELRCDPISGHTALYWYRQSLGQGLEFLIYFQGNSAPDKSGLPSDRFSAERTGGSVSTLTIQRTQQEDSAVYLCASSFYIPLREQFFGPGTRLTVL.